This T cell receptor beta chain was recovered during a study of OX40 agonist ivuxolimab in advanced cancers. At the level of the study: The dose-escalation group included hepatocellular carcinoma, melanoma, renal cell carcinoma and head and neck cancer.

Only in-frame clones appear in the TCRdb table, and some are missing; sequencing was by immunoSEQ multiplex PCR. The table has around 25,000 clones, 84% seen once. About this clone itself: Its antigen is undetermined.

Findings of the study overall: CD8+ T cells showed, on average, more clonal expansion than CD4+ cells.

This clonotype was obtained from an adult with an advanced solid tumor such as melanoma, head and neck, liver or kidney cancer. Specimen: CD4+ or CD8+ T cells sorted from blood, collected in a trial of the OX40 agonist ivuxolimab.

The CDR3 protein is CASRGTQAINEQFF. CDR3 DNA sequence: TGTGCCAGCAGGGGAACACAGGCGATCAATGAGCAGTTCTTC. The chain has TRBV6-6 and TRBJ2-1; possible D gene TRBD1, 5 bases. The CDR3 contains 14 residues. The V end lost 6 bases, the J end lost 6 bases, and 15 bases lay between the germline ends. Germline CDR1 MNHNY, CDR2 SVGAGI (reference sequence).